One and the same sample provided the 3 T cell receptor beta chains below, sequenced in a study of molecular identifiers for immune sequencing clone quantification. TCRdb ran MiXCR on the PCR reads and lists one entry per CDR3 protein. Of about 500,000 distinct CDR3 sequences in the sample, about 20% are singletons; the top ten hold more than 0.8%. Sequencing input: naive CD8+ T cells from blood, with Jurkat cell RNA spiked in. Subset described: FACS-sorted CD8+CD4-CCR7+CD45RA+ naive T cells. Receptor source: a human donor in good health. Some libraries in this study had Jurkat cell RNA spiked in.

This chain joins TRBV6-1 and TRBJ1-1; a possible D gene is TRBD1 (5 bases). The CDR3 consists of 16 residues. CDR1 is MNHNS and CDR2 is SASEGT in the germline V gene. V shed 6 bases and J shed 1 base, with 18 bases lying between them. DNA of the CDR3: TGTGCCAGCAGAACCGGGACCGACTACACGAACACTGAAGCTTTCTTT. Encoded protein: CASRTGTDYTNTEAFF.

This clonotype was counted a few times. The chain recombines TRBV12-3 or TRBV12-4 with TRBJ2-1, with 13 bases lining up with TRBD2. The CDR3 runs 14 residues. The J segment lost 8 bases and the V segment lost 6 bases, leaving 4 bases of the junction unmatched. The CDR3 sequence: CASRLAGGHYEQFF. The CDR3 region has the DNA TGTGCCAGCAGACTAGCGGGGGGGCACTATGAGCAGTTCTTC.

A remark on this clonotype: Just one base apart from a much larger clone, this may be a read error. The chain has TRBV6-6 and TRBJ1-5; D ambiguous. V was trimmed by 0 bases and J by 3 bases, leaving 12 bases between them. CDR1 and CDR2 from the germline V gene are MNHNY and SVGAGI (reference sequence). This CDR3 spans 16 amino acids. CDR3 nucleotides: TGTGCCAGCAGTTACTCGAGCGGGTCCGTCAATCAGCCCCAGCATTTT. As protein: CASSYSSGSVNQPQHF.